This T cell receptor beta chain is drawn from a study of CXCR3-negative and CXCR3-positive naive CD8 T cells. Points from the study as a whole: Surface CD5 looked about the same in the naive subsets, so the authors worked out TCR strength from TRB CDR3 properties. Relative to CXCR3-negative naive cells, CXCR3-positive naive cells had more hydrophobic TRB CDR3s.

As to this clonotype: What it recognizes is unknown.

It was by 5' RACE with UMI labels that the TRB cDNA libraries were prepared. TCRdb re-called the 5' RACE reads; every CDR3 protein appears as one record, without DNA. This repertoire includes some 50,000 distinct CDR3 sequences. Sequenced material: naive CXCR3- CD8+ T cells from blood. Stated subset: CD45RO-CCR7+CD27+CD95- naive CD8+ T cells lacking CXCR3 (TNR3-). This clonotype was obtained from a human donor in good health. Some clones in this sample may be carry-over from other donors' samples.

The CDR3 reads CASSPGQITLISTDTQYF. The chain uses TRBV5-5 and TRBJ2-3; the D call from TCRdb, TRBD1, cannot be confirmed without DNA. CDR1 is SGHKS, CDR2 YYEKEE, per germline (reference sequence). The CDR3 has 18 amino acids.